A few counts support the clone carrying this T cell receptor (beta chain). What it recognizes is unknown. The source of the sample is a study of cytomegalovirus exposure and HLA in healthy donors. On the study more broadly: Among the 400 or so donors who were genotyped, 70% to 90% fell in the genetic ancestry cluster that is associated with self-reported Caucasian donors.

CDR1 is SQVTM, CDR2 ANQGSEA, per germline. The CDR3 contains 16 residues. V shed 3 bases, J shed 5 bases, and the junction held 9 bases outside the gene matches. Study-wide results and caveats: Several top significant clusters appeared, in a later analysis, to be linked to common viral pathogens.

Primers for the PCR totalled 60 Vbeta and 13 Jbeta. Sequencing used immunoSEQ multiplex PCR; TCRdb keeps in-frame clones, though not all of them. The sample has around 180,000 clones; just under 85% are singletons. The sequenced material came from PBMCs. The sequence came from a girl aged 5 to 17 in good health and CMV-seropositive. The chain carries TRBV29-1 and TRBJ2-3; 12 nucleotides agree with TRBD2. Written as DNA, the CDR3 is TGCAGCGTTGAGTATTCGACTAGCGGGGGCGGAGATACGCAGTATTTT. Translating gives CSVEYSTSGGGDTQYF.